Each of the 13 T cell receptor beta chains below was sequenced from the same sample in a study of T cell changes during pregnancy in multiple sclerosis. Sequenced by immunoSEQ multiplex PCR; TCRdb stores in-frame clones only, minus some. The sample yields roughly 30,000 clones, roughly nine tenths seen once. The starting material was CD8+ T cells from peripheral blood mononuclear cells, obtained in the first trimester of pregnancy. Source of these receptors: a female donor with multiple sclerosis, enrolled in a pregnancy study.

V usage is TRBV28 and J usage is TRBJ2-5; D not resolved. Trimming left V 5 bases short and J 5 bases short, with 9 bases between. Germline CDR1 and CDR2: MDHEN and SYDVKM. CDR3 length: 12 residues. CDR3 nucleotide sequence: TGTGCCAGCAGTCTCACCTACGAGACCCAGTACTTC. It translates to CASSLTYETQYF. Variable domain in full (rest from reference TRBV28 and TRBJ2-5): DVKVTQSSRYLVKRTGEKVFLECVQDMDHENMFWYRQDPGLGLRLIYFSYDVKMKEKGDIPEGYSVSREKKERFSLILESASTNQTSMYLCASSLTYETQYFGPGTRLLVL.

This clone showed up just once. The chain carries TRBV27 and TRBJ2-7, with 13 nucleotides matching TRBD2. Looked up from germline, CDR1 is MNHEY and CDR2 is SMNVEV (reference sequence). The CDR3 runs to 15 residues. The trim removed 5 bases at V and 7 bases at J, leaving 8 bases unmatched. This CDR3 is CASSRGLAGSWEQYF. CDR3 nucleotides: TGTGCCAGCAGTCGGGGACTAGCGGGATCTTGGGAGCAGTACTTC.

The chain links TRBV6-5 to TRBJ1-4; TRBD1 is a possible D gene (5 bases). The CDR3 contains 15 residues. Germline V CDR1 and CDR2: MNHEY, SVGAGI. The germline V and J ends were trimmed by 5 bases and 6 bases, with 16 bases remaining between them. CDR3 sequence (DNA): TGTGCCAGCAGTCATTGCTTGGGGGGGGATGAAAAACTGTTTTTT. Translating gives CASSHCLGGDEKLFF.

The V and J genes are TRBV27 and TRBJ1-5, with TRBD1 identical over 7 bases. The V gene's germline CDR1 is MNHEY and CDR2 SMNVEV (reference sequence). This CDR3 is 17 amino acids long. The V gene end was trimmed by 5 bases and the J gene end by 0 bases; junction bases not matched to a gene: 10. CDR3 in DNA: TGTGCCAGCAGTCCGACAGGGCCCTATTATAGCAATCAGCCCCAGCATTTT. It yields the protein CASSPTGPYYSNQPQHF.

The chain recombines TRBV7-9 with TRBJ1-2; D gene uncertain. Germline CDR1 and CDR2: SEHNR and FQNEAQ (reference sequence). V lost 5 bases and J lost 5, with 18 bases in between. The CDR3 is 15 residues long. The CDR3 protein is CASSPRGRWRYGYTF. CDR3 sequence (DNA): TGTGCCAGCAGCCCACGAGGGCGTTGGAGATATGGCTACACCTTC.

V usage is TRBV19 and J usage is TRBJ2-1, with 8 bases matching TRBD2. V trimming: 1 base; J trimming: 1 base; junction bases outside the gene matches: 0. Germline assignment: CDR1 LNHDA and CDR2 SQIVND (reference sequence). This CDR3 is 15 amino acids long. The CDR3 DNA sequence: TGTGCCAGTAGTATAGCGGGAGGGTCCTACAATGAGCAGTTCTTC. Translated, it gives CASSIAGGSYNEQFF.

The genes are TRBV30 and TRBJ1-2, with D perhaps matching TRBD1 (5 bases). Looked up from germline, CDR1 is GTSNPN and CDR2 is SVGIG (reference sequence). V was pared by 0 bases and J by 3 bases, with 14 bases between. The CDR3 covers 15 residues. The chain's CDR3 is CAWSVQGWGDYGYTF. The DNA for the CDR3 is TGTGCCTGGAGTGTTCAGGGTTGGGGTGACTATGGCTACACCTTC.

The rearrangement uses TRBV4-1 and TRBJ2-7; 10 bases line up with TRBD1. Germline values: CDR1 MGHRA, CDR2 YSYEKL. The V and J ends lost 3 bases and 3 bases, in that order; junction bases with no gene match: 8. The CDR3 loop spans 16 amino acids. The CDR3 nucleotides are TGCGCCAGCAGCCAGAATCCGGGACAGGGGATCTACGAGCAGTACTTC. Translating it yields CASSQNPGQGIYEQYF.

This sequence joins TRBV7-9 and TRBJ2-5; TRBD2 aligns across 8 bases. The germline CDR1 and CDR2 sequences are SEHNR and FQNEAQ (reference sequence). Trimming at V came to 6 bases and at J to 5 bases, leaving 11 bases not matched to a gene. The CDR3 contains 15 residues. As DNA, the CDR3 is TGTGCCAGCAGTTCCCCCGGGGGGGCCGGGGAGACCCAGTACTTC. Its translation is CASSSPGGAGETQYF.

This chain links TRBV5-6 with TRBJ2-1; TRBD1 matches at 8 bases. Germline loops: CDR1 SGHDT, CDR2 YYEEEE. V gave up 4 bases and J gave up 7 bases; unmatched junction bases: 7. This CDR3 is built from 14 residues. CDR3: CASSPRTGMNEQFF. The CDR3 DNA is TGTGCCAGCAGCCCCCGGACAGGGATGAATGAGCAGTTCTTC. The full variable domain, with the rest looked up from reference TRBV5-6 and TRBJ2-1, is DAGVTQSPTHLIKTRGQQVTLRCSPKSGHDTVSWYQQALGQGPQFIFQYYEEEERQRGNFPDRFSGHQFPNYSSELNVNALLLGDSALYLCASSPRTGMNEQFFGPGTRLTVL.

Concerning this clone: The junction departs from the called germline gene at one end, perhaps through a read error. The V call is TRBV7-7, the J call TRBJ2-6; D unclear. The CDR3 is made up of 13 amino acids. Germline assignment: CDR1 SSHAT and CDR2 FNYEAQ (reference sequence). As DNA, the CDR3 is TGTGCTAGCAGTATATCTGGGGCCAACGTCCTGACTTTC. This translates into CASSISGANVLTF.

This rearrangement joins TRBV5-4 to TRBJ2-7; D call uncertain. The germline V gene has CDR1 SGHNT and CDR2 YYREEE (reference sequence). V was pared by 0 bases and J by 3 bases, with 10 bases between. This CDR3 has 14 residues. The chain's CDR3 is CASSLVESVYEQYF. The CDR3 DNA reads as TGTGCCAGCAGCTTGGTTGAATCGGTCTACGAGCAGTACTTC.

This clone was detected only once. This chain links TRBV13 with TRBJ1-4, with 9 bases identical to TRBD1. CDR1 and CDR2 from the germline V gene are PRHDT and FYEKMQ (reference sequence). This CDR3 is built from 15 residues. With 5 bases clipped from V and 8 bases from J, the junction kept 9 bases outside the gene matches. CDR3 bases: TGTGCCAGCAGCCACAACAGGGGGCGTTGGGAAAAACTGTTTTTT. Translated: CASSHNRGRWEKLFF.